This T cell receptor (beta chain) was captured by sequencing in a study of blood T cell repertoires in COVID-19. Study information: The samples span acute and convalescent COVID-19 from the United States, Italy and Spain. T cells, B-cell-depleted T cells, or PBMCs provided the cDNA or gDNA that served as material.

Germline V gene sequence: CDR1 MNHNY, CDR2 SVGAGI (reference sequence). The ends lost 6 bases at V and 2 bases at J; junction bases unmatched: 8. The CDR3 totals 16 residues. Authors' methods: Reference gene primer amplification gave nucleated cell count estimates. Profiled with immunoSEQ multiplex PCR; TCRdb holds only in-frame clones, not every one. Clone size and V and J calls were adopted from that table, with D and trimming inferred from the DNA. The repertoire holds 70,000 or so clones, with 85% to 90% as singletons. Material for sequencing was peripheral blood. This clonotype was obtained from a man in his 70s with active COVID-19. The rearrangement links TRBV6-6 to TRBJ2-5; 11 positions match TRBD2. The CDR3 is CASRLAGGPGQETQYF. CDR3 DNA sequence: TGTGCCAGCAGATTAGCGGGAGGGCCGGGGCAAGAGACCCAGTACTTC.